This TCR beta chain stems from a study of T cells in Graves' hyperthyroidism and ophthalmopathy. The study's findings and limits: In the blood, most expanded thyroid clonotypes above 0.001 appeared as well.

Each diagnosis drew on symptoms, thyroxine, TRAb, thyroid ultrasound and orbital computed tomography findings. The CDR3 covers 14 residues. Losses at the gene ends were 4 bases for V and 4 bases for J; bases not matched to a gene: 5. The germline CDR1 and CDR2 sequences are SNHLY and FYNNEI. Many counts were recorded for this clonotype. Its antigen is unidentified. Authors of the study amplified TCR beta CDR3 regions from RNA transcripts. When the TCR CDR3 underwent first-round RT-PCR, the HTBI primer set was used. TCRdb called the multiplex PCR reads again in MiXCR, with one record for every CDR3 protein. Of fewer than 850,000 distinct CDR3 sequences in the sample, roughly a sixth are singletons; the top ten hold roughly 16%.

Sample: blood. This sequence joins TRBV2 and TRBJ2-7, with TRBD2 matching over 9 bases. This TCR was sampled from a man over 45 with Graves' hyperthyroidism. CDR3 region: CASSGGGRGYEQYF. DNA for the CDR3: TGTGCCAGCAGTGGTGGCGGGAGGGGGTACGAGCAGTACTTC.